The rows below give T cell receptor beta chains drawn from one sample of a study of T cell responses to AZD1222 COVID-19 vaccine. Assay used: immunoSEQ multiplex PCR; TCRdb lists only in-frame clones, some missing. The top ten clones hold 24% of a sample with 65,000 to 80,000 clones, around 87% of them seen once. The material sequenced was peripheral blood, taken on day 0 of AZD1222 vaccination. The receptors derive from an adult in good health. Both conserved end residues are part of each CDR3.

v_call	j_call	cdr3_aa
TRBV16	TRBJ1-4	CASSQSDGGTNEKLFF
TRBV4-3	TRBJ1-4	CASSQDRGHLNEKLFF
TRBV12-3/TRBV12-4	TRBJ1-6	CASSLTGYSPLHF
TRBV30	TRBJ1-6	CAWSPRGDSPLHF
TRBV5-5	TRBJ2-3	CASSFYRGLGTDTQYF
TRBV7-2	TRBJ1-5	CASSLVGRGGQPQHF
TRBV19	TRBJ1-2	CASTTRDIYGYTF
TRBV28	TRBJ1-2	CASSREGGYTF
TRBV7-9	TRBJ1-5	CASSLGGQGAGQPQHF
TRBV27	TRBJ2-2	CASNIQSGNTGELFF
TRBV7-3	TRBJ2-5	CASSFSGQETQYF
TRBV29-1	TRBJ2-1	CSVEISSYNEQFF
TRBV7-2	TRBJ1-2	CASSYSGKPPAGGYTF
TRBV7-8	TRBJ2-5	CASSPGGGETQYF